The 12 T cell receptor beta chains presented below share a single source sample, sequenced in a study of regulatory T cells in long-lasting Graves disease. Building the TCR beta libraries relied on iRepertoire HTBI primers, and CDR3 regions underwent Arm-PCR. TCRdb reanalysed the multiplex PCR reads using MiXCR and keeps one entry per CDR3 protein. The sample has a few hundred thousand distinct CDR3 sequences; approximately 15% are singletons. As to time point: newly diagnosed GD, antithyroid drugs for less than 3 months. The TCR library was made from RNA extracted from PBMCs. These data were also reused for a study on T cells in Graves' hyperthyroidism and ophthalmopathy.

The sample here was peripheral blood mononuclear cells (PBMCs), taken at new diagnosis, from a patient treated with antithyroid drugs. The receptors were gathered from a man aged 30-40 years with Graves disease.

This clonotype came up many times. V gene TRBV7-8 combines with J gene TRBJ2-7; D is undetermined. The germline CDR1 and CDR2 sequences are SGHVS and FQNEAQ. V lost 6 bases and J lost 2, with 17 bases in between. The length of the CDR3 is 15 residues. The CDR3 sequence: CASRSKELHAYEQYF. Here the CDR3 DNA reads TGTGCCAGCAGATCAAAGGAGCTCCATGCCTACGAGCAGTACTTC.

This clonotype showed up many times. The CDR3 bases are TGTGCCAGCAGCATCAGGACAGGGGATAATGAAAAACTGTTTTTT. It encodes CASSIRTGDNEKLFF. The chain carries TRBV7-8 and TRBJ1-4; 9 positions match TRBD1. The CDR3 consists of 15 residues. V gave up 5 bases and J gave up 4 bases; unmatched junction bases: 5. CDR1 is SGHVS, CDR2 FQNEAQ, per germline.

J is TRBJ2-5 and V is TRBV20-1, with 10 nucleotides matching TRBD2. Germline V gene sequence: CDR1 DFQATT, CDR2 SNEGSKA (reference sequence). This CDR3 contains 15 residues. Trimming at V came to 2 bases and at J to 0 bases, leaving 3 bases not matched to a gene. CDR3 region: CSARLSGRHQETQYF. CDR3 in DNA: TGCAGTGCTAGACTTAGCGGGAGGCACCAAGAGACCCAGTACTTC.

This clonotype was seen repeatedly, ten times or more. The gene calls are TRBV20-1 and TRBJ2-1; 7 bases are shared with TRBD2. Germline V gives CDR1 DFQATT, CDR2 SNEGSKA (reference sequence). This CDR3 is built from 16 residues. The CDR3 region is CGAGGRARRSYNEQFF. The DNA for the CDR3 is TGCGGGGCCGGGGGGAGGGCAAGGAGATCCTACAATGAGCAGTTCTTC.

This clonotype was counted a few times. V gene TRBV4-1 combines with J gene TRBJ2-5, with D unresolved. CDR3 length equals 13 residues. Germline values: CDR1 MGHRA, CDR2 YSYEKL. The V end was cut by 0 bases, the J end by 9 bases, with 11 bases between. The CDR3 loop reads CASSQDLGPPQYF. CDR3 in DNA: TGCGCCAGCAGCCAAGATCTCGGACCTCCCCAGTACTTC.

This clonotype occurred many times. The V and J genes are TRBV15 and TRBJ2-7; 8 bases match TRBD1. The CDR3 loop spans 15 amino acids. The V and J ends lost 0 bases and 2 bases, in that order; junction bases with no gene match: 3. The germline V gene has CDR1 LNHNV and CDR2 YYDKDF (reference sequence). DNA of the CDR3: TGTGCCACCAGCAGAGATCAGGGGGCGGCCTACGAGCAGTACTTC. This codes for CATSRDQGAAYEQYF. The complete variable domain, with remaining parts taken from reference TRBV15 and TRBJ2-7, reads DAMVIQNPRYQVTQFGKPVTLSCSQTLNHNVMYWYQQKSSQAPKLLFHYYDKDFNNEADTPDNFQSRRPNTSFCFLDIRSPGLGDTAMYLCATSRDQGAAYEQYFGPGTRLTVT.

Ten or more counts support this clonotype. The chain has TRBV29-1 and TRBJ1-1; tentative D call: TRBD1 (6 bases). The CDR3 loop spans 12 amino acids. Per germline, CDR1 SQVTM and CDR2 ANQGSEA. Trimming pared 3 bases from V and 7 bases from J, leaving 12 bases between. Here the CDR3 DNA reads TGCAGCGTTGAGAACAGGGTAAATGAAGCTTTCTTT. Protein sequence: CSVENRVNEAFF.

This clonotype was counted many times. The CDR3 sequence is CASTLGPQPQHF. The DNA of the CDR3 is TGTGCCAGCACCTTAGGTCCTCAGCCCCAGCATTTT. V gene TRBV6-1 combines with J gene TRBJ1-5; D remains ambiguous. CDR3 size: 12 residues. V was clipped by 7 bases and J by 6 bases, with 10 bases between them. Germline lookup yields CDR1 MNHNS and CDR2 SASEGT.

This clonotype was detected many times. The chain couples TRBV27 to TRBJ2-3; 8 bases map to TRBD2. The germline CDR1 and CDR2 sequences are MNHEY and SMNVEV (reference sequence). V lost 5 bases to trimming and J lost 5 bases; unmatched junction nucleotides: 9. This CDR3 comprises 15 residues. The CDR3 DNA follows: TGTGCCAGCAGTCCCCAGCGGGAGCAGGGAGATACGCAGTATTTT. As protein: CASSPQREQGDTQYF.

The chain employs TRBV29-1 and TRBJ1-3, with unresolved D. Deletions cut 4 bases from V and 4 bases from J, with 11 bases between. This CDR3 contains 13 residues. Germline V gene data show CDR1 as SQVTM and CDR2 as ANQGSEA. The CDR3 bases are TGCAGCGTTGTTCGCAGGAACGGAAACACCATATATTTT. This sequence encodes CSVVRRNGNTIYF.

This clonotype was recorded many times. The V and J genes are TRBV4-1 and TRBJ1-1, with D hard to call. V was clipped by 4 bases and J by 1 base, with 13 bases between them. CDR1 and CDR2 from the germline V gene are MGHRA and YSYEKL. This CDR3 spans 15 amino acids. CDR3 sequence reads: CASSRTGRANTEAFF. CDR3 DNA: TGCGCCAGCAGCCGAACCGGACGGGCGAACACTGAAGCTTTCTTT.

This clonotype was found many times. CDR3 nucleotide sequence: TGTGCCAGTAGTGAACAGGGGTATGGCTACACCTTC. Its translation is CASSEQGYGYTF. This chain links TRBV19 with TRBJ1-2; TRBD1 matches 7 bases. The CDR3 is made up of 12 amino acids. Germline V lookup: CDR1 LNHDA, CDR2 SQIVND (reference sequence). V shed 5 bases, J shed 5 bases, and the junction held 2 bases outside the gene matches.